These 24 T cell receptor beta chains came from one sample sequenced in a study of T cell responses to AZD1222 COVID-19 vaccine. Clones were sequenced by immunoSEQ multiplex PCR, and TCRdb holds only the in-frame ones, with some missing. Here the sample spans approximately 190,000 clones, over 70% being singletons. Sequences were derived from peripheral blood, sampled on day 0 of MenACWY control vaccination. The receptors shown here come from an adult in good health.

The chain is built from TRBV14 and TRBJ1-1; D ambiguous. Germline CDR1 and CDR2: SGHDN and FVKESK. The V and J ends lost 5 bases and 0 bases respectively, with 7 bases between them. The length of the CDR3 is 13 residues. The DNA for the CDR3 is TGTGCCAGCAGCTCGACGGTGAACACTGAAGCTTTCTTT. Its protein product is CASSSTVNTEAFF.

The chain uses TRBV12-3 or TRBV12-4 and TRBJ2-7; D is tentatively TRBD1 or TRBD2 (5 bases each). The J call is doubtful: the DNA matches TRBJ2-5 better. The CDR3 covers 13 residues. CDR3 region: CASSLAGTETQYF. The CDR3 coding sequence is TGTGCCAGCAGTTTGGCAGGGACGGAGACCCAGTACTTC.

CDR3 region: CASSYGEKLFF. CDR3 DNA: TGTGCCAGCAGTTACGGTGAAAAACTGTTTTTT. The V and J genes are TRBV6-2 or TRBV6-3 and TRBJ1-4; D call uncertain. V lost 2 bases and J 7 bases, leaving 2 bases between the germline ends. The CDR3 sequence is 11 residues long. Germline V lookup: CDR1 MNHEY, CDR2 SVGEGT.

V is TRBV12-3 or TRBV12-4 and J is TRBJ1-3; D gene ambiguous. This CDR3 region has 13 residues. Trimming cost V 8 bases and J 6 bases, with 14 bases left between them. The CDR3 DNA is TGTGCCAGCTTTGGTGGTTCCCAAAACACCATATATTTT. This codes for CASFGGSQNTIYF.

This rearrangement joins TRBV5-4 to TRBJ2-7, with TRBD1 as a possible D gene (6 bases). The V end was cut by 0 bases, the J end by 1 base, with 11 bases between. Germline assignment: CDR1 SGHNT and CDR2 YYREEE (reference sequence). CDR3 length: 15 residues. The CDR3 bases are TGTGCCAGCAGCTTGGCAGGGGATAGTTCCTACGAGCAGTACTTC. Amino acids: CASSLAGDSSYEQYF.

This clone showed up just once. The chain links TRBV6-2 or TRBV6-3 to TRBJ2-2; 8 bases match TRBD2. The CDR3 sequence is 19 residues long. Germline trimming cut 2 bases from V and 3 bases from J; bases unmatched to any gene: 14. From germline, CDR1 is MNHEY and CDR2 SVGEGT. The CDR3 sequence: CASSYPIYTGLVDTGELFF. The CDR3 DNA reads TGTGCCAGCAGTTACCCGATTTATACGGGACTAGTCGACACCGGGGAGCTGTTTTTT.

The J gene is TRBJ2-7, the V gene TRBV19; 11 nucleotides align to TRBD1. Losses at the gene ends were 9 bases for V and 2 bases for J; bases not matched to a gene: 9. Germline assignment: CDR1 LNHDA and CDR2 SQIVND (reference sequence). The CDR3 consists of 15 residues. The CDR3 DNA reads TGTGCCAGCAACCCCGGGACAGGGGGGACCTACGAGCAGTACTTC. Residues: CASNPGTGGTYEQYF.

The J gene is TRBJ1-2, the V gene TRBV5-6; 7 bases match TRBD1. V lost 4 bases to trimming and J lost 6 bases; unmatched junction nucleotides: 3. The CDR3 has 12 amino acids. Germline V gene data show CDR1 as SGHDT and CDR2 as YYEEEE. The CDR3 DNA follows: TGTGCCAGCAGCCCAGGGGGGGATGGCTACACCTTC. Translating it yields CASSPGGDGYTF.

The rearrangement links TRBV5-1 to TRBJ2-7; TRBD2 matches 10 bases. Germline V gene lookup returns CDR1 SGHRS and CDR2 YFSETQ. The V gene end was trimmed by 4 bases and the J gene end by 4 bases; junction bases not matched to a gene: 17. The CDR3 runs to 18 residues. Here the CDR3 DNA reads TGCGCCAGCAGCGTTACTAGCGGGATTGCCCAAGGGGGATACGAGCAGTACTTC. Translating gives CASSVTSGIAQGGYEQYF.

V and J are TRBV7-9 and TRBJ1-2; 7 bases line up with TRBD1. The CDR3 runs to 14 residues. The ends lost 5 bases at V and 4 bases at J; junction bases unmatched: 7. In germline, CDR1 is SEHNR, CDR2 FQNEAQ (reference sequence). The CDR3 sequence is CASSPRGQTYGYTF. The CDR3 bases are TGTGCCAGCAGCCCGCGGGGACAGACCTATGGCTACACCTTC.

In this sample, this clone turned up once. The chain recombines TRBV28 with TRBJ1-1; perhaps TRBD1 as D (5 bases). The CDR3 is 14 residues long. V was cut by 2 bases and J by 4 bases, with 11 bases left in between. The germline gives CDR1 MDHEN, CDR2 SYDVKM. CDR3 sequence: CASSLVPGSTEAFF. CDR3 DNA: TGTGCCAGCAGTTTAGTGCCAGGGTCCACTGAAGCTTTCTTT.

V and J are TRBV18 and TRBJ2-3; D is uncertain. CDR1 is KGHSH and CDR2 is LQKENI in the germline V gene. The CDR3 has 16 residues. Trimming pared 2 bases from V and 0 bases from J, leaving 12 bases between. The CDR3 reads CASSPFIPTSTDTQYF. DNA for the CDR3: TGTGCCAGCTCACCATTCATACCCACTAGCACAGATACGCAGTATTTT.

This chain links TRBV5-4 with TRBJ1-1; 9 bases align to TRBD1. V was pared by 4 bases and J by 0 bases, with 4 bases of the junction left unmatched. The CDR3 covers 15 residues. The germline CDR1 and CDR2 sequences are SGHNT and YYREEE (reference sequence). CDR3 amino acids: CASSPRQGVNTEAFF. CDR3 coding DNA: TGTGCCAGCAGCCCCCGACAGGGGGTGAACACTGAAGCTTTCTTT.

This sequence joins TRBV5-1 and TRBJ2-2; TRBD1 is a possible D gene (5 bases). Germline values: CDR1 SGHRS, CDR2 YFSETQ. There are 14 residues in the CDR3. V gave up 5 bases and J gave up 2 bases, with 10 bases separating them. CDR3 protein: CASRQGLNTGELFF. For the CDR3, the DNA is TGCGCCAGCAGGCAGGGCCTTAACACCGGGGAGCTGTTTTTT.

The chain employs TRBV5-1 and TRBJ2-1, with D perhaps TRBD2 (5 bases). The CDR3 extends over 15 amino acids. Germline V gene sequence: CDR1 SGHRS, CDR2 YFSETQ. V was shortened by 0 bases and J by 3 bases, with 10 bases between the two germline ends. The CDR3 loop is CASSLGAANYNEQFF. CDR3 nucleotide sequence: TGCGCCAGCAGCTTGGGAGCGGCTAACTACAATGAGCAGTTCTTC.

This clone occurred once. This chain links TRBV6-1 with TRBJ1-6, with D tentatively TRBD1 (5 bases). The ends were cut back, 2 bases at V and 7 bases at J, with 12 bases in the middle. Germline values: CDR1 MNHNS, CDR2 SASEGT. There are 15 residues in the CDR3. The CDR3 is CASSERQGENSPLHF. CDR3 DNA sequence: TGTGCCAGCAGTGAAAGGCAGGGTGAAAATTCACCCCTCCACTTT.

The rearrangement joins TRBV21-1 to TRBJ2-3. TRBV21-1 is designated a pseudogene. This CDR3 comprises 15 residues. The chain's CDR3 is CASSKVKGITDTQYF. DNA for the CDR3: TGTGCCAGCAGCAAAGTCAAGGGAATCACAGATACGCAGTATTTT.

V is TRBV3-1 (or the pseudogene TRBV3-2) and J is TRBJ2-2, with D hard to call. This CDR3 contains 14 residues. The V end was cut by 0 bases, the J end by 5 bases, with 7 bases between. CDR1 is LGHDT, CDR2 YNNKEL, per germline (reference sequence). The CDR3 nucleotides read TGTGCCAGCAGCCAAGATACACATACCGGGGAGCTGTTTTTT. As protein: CASSQDTHTGELFF.

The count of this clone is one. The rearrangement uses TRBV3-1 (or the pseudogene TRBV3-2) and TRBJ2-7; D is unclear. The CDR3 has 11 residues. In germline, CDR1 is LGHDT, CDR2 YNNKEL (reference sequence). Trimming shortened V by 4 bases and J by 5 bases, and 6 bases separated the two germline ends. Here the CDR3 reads CASSRKHEQYF. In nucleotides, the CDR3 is TGTGCCAGCAGCCGAAAACACGAGCAGTACTTC.

CDR3 loop: CASSLSNRGFYEQYF. DNA of the CDR3: TGTGCCAGCAGTTTATCGAACAGGGGGTTCTACGAGCAGTACTTC. The chain is built from TRBV27 and TRBJ2-7; TRBD1 matches at 8 bases. Looked up from germline, CDR1 is MNHEY and CDR2 is SMNVEV (reference sequence). CDR3 size: 15 residues. V was pared by 0 bases and J by 3 bases, with 4 bases of the junction left unmatched.

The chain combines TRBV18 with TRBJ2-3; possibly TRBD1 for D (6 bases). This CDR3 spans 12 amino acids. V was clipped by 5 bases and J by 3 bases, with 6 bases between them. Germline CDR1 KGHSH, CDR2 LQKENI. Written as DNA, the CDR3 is TGTGCCAGCTCAAGGGGGACAGATACGCAGTATTTT. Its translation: CASSRGTDTQYF. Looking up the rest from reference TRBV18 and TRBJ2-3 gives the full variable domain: NAGVMQNPRHLVRRRGQEARLRCSPMKGHSHVYWYRQLPEEGLKFMVYLQKENIIDESGMPKERFSAEFPKEGPSILRIQQVVRGDSAAYFCASSRGTDTQYFGPGTRLTVL.

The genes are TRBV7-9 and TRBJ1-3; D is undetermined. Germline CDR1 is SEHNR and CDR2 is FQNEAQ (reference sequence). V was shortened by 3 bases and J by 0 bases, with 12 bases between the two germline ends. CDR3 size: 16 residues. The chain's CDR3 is CASSFETRSSGNTIYF. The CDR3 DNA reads TGTGCCAGCAGCTTTGAGACGCGGAGCTCTGGAAACACCATATATTTT. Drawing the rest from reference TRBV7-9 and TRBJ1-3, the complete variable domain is DTGVSQNPRHKITKRGQNVTFRCDPISEHNRLYWYRQTLGQGPEFLTYFQNEAQLEKSRLLSDRFSAERPKGSFSTLEIQRTEQGDSAMYLCASSFETRSSGNTIYFGEGSWLTVV.

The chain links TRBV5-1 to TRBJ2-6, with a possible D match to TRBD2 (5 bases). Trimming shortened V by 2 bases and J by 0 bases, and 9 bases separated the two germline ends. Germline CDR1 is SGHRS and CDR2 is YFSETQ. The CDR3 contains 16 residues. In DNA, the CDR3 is TGCGCCAGCAGCTTCCTAGGGAGCTCTGGGGCCAACGTCCTGACTTTC. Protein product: CASSFLGSSGANVLTF. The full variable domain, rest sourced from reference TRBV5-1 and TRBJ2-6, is KAGVTQTPRYLIKTRGQQVTLSCSPISGHRSVSWYQQTPGQGLQFLFEYFSETQRNKGNFPGRFSGRQFSNSRSEMNVSTLELGDSALYLCASSFLGSSGANVLTFGAGSRLTVL.

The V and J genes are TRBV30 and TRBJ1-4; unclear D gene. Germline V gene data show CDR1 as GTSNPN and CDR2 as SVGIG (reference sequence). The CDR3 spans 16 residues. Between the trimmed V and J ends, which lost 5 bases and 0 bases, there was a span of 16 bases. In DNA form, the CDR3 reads TGTGCCTGGGCCCCCGGAGGTTTAACAACTAATGAAAAACTGTTTTTT. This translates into CAWAPGGLTTNEKLFF.